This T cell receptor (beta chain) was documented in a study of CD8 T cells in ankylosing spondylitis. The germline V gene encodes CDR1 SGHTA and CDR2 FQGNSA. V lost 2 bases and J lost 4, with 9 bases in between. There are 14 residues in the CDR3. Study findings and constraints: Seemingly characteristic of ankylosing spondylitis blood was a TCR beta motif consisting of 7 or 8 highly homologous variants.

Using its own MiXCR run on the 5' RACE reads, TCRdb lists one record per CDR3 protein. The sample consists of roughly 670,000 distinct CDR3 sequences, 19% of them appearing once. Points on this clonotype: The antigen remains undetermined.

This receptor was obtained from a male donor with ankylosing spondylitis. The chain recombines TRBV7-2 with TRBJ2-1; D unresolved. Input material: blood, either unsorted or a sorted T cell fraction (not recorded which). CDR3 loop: CASSLRNSYNEQFF. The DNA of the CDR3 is TGTGCCAGCAGCTTAAGAAACAGTTACAATGAGCAGTTCTTC.